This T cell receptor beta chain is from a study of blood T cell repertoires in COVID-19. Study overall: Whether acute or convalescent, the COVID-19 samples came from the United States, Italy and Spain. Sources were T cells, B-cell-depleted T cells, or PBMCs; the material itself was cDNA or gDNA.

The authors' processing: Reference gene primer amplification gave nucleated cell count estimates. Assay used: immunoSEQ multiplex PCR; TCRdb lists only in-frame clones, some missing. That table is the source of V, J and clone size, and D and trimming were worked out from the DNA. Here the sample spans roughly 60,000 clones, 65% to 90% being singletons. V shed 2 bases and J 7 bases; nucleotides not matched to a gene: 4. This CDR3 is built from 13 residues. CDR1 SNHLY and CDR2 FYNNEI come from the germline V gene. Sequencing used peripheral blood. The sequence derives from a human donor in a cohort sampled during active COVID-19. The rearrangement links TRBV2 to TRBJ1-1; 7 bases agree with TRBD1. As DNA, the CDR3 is TGTGCCAGCAGTGAACGACAGGGAGGTGAAGCTTTCTTT. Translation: CASSERQGGEAFF.